Listed below are T cell receptor beta chains from one sample, sequenced in a study of T cells in placental villitis. Data came from immunoSEQ multiplex PCR; TCRdb stores just in-frame clones and leaves some out. The sample shows around 1,600 clones, around 80% of them seen only once. The sample was placental tissue containing maternal and fetal cells. The receptors shown here come from a human patient with villitis of unknown etiology; the placental T cells may come from both mother and fetus. Each CDR3 is given with its conserved first and last residue. The D gene is left open where the match is weak. Not every row has a clone size; where given, it reads once, few, many or a size class.

clone size | J gene | V gene | D gene | CDR3 protein | CDR3 DNA
- | TRBJ2-2 | TRBV21-1 | - | CASSKDRMNTGELFF | TGTGCCAGCAGCAAAGACAGAATGAACACCGGGGAACTGTTTTTT
once | TRBJ2-3 | TRBV24-1 | - | CATSDRGFPDTQYF | TGTGCCACCAGTGATAGGGGTTTCCCAGATACGCAGTATTTT
- | TRBJ2-5 | TRBV5-1 | - | CASSYRDLKETQYF | TGCGCCAGCAGCTACCGGGACTTGAAAGAGACCCAGTACTTC
- | TRBJ2-5 | TRBV9 | - | CASSVGQARGYETQYF | TGTGCCAGCAGCGTAGGCCAAGCGAGGGGTTATGAGACCCAGTACTTC
- | TRBJ1-5 | TRBV5-5 | - | CASSPASGTVSNQPQHF | TGTGCCAGCAGCCCCGCGTCCGGGACGGTGAGCAATCAGCCCCAGCATTTT
- | TRBJ2-7 | TRBV2 | - | CATELGRGPSYEQYF | TGTGCCACGGAATTAGGGCGGGGGCCATCCTACGAGCAGTACTTC
- | TRBJ1-6 | TRBV5-8 | - | CASSPRGSPLHF | TGTGCCAGCAGCCCCAGGGGATCACCCCTCCACTTT
- | TRBJ2-3 | TRBV5-1 | - | CASSTPPSSDTQYF | TGCGCCAGCAGCACACCACCCTCCTCAGATACGCAGTATTTT
- | TRBJ2-7 | TRBV2 | TRBD1 | CASGETGVRRSYEQYF | TGTGCCAGCGGCGAGACAGGGGTTCGTCGCTCCTACGAGCAGTACTTC
few | TRBJ1-1 | TRBV19 | - | CASSEGTFEAFF | TGTGCCAGTAGTGAAGGGACCTTTGAAGCTTTCTTT
- | TRBJ2-5 | TRBV9 | - | CASSSPRETQETQYF | TGTGCCAGCAGCAGCCCCAGGGAGACACAAGAGACCCAGTACTTC
- | TRBJ1-3 | TRBV30 | TRBD1 | CAWRDRGPGNTIYF | TGTGCCTGGAGGGACAGGGGCCCTGGAAACACCATATATTTT
- | TRBJ1-5 | TRBV15 | TRBD1 | CATRDSNQPQHF | TGTGCCACCCGGGACAGCAATCAGCCCCAACATTTT
- | TRBJ1-1 | TRBV5-5 | - | CASSLWQNTEAFF | TGTGCCAGCAGCTTGTGGCAGAACACTGAAGCTTTCTTT
- | TRBJ2-1 | TRBV11-3 | - | CASSLRSGDNEQFF | TGTGCCAGCAGCTTAAGGTCAGGGGACAATGAGCAGTTCTTC
- | TRBJ1-2 | TRBV19 | TRBD1 | CASSIQGQGRYGYTF | TGTGCCAGTAGTATTCAGGGACAGGGGCGCTATGGCTACACCTTC
few | TRBJ2-3 | TRBV12-3/TRBV12-4 | - | CASSPGGTDTQYF | TGTGCCAGCAGTCCCGGGGGCACAGATACGCAGTATTTT
- | TRBJ1-1 | TRBV2 | - | CASMGYKAFF | TGTGCCAGCATGGGTTACAAGGCTTTCTTT
- | TRBJ1-1 | TRBV29-1 | - | CSVDDRGNTEAFF | TGCAGCGTTGATGATAGGGGGAACACTGAAGCTTTCTTT
- | TRBJ2-3 | TRBV6-5 | - | CASSYYSTDTQYF | TGTGCCAGCAGTTACTACAGCACAGATACGCAGTATTTT
- | TRBJ1-3 | TRBV5-5 | - | CASSSTEIGNTIYF | TGTGCCAGCAGCTCCACAGAGATTGGAAACACCATATATTTT
once | TRBJ1-1 | TRBV11-3 | - | CASSLDLRAEAFF | TGTGCCAGCAGCTTAGATCTAAGGGCGGAGGCTTTCTTT
- | TRBJ1-2 | TRBV9 | - | CASSVGQGYYGYTF | TGTGCCAGCAGCGTAGGCCAGGGGTACTATGGTTACACCTTC